This TCR beta chain was recovered during a study of T cell repertoires in cytomegalovirus infection. About the research overall: Public TCR beta signatures were indicative of both CMV infection and a matching HLA type.

Each CDR3 protein gets one entry after TCRdb re-called the reads with MiXCR. The sample lists 300,000 or so distinct CDR3 sequences, about 9.2% occurring once. Study-level results: Cumulative frequency (of public TCR beta family members) identified carriers of CMV plus the relevant HLA. Dominating the ex vivo response were HLA-C-restricted CMV-specific TCR beta clonotypes.

This clonotype has only one observation. No antigen is known for it. This CDR3 contains 15 residues. Unmatched junction bases numbered 11, after V lost 7 bases and J lost 6 bases. This clonotype was sampled from a human donor in good health (CMV status not recorded). Some clones in this sample may be carry-over from other donors' samples. The specimen sequenced was PBMCs. The gene calls are TRBV12-3 or TRBV12-4 and TRBJ2-1, with 8 bases identical to TRBD2. The CDR3 spells CASTTGTSSSNEQFF. The CDR3 bases are TGTGCCAGCACAACCGGGACTAGTAGTTCCAATGAGCAGTTCTTC.